Given below is one T cell receptor (beta chain) in context. This entry comes from a study of long-term antiretroviral therapy in people with HIV. Study at large: By about a decade, the earliest samples predate the 2015 immediate-ART recommendation.

Germline V gene data show CDR1 as SGHDN and CDR2 as FVKESK. The CDR3 is made up of 19 amino acids. V trimming: 0 bases; J trimming: 0 bases; junction bases outside the gene matches: 8. Version v3.0 of the immunoSEQ assay ran at survey level. Repertoires were generated with immunoSEQ multiplex PCR, while TCRdb's copy carries only in-frame clones and drops some. The table has more than 25,000 clones, 95% to 98% seen once. The gene calls are TRBV14 and TRBJ2-5; TRBD2 agrees at 12 bases. The specimen comprised unsorted PBMCs, sampled 7.6 years after starting antiretroviral therapy. This receptor was identified in a young man with HIV. The CDR3 nucleotides read TGTGCCAGCAGCCAAGATCGCCTAGCGGGAGGGCCGTACCAAGAGACCCAGTACTTC. Its protein is CASSQDRLAGGPYQETQYF.